These 30 T cell receptor beta chains came from one sample sequenced in a study of prognosis after radiotherapy for stage I lung cancer. TCR beta CDR3 amplification from genomic DNA was performed by two-round multiplex PCR. The first round of PCR was done with primers that matched each TRBV and TRBJ gene. TCRdb re-derived calls from the multiplex PCR reads in MiXCR, one entry per CDR3 protein. The sample records tens of thousands of distinct CDR3 sequences, about 26% being singletons. The sample was PBMCs, taken before or after stereotactic body radiation therapy (not recorded which). Receptor source: a donor of 50 years or more with non-small cell lung cancer.

This clonotype was recorded at least ten times. The rearrangement joins TRBV12-3 or TRBV12-4 to TRBJ2-5; D unresolved. The CDR3 length is 12 residues. V was trimmed by 6 bases and J by 1 base, leaving 6 bases between them. The CDR3 region has the DNA TGTGCCAGCAGGGGCCCCCAAGAGACCCAGTACTTC. Translated: CASRGPQETQYF.

This chain connects TRBV5-6 to TRBJ2-7; tentative D call: TRBD2 (5 bases). Germline V CDR1 and CDR2: SGHDT, YYEEEE. CDR3 length equals 13 residues. The V end was cut by 1 base, the J end by 1 base, with 6 bases between. CDR3 coding DNA: TGTGCCAGCAGCTTGCGGGGATCCTACGAGCAGTACTTC. Protein sequence: CASSLRGSYEQYF.

This clonotype was counted ten times or more. The gene calls are TRBV25-1 and TRBJ2-7; D could derive from TRBD1 or TRBD2 (5 bases each). Germline lookup yields CDR1 MGHDK and CDR2 SYGVNS. The CDR3 has 17 residues. V gave up 5 bases and J gave up 6 bases, with 26 bases separating them. CDR3 protein: CASSPPFGTPTRCEQYF. The CDR3 DNA is TGTGCCAGCAGTCCTCCCTTTGGGACCCCAACCAGGTGCGAGCAGTACTTC.

This clonotype has a count of ten or more. The rearrangement joins TRBV24-1 to TRBJ1-2; D remains ambiguous. Germline CDR1 KGHDR, CDR2 SFDVKD. CDR3 size: 12 residues. V was cut by 1 base and J by 6 bases, with 5 bases left in between. CDR3 in DNA: TGTGCCACCAGTGATTTACTTGATGGCTACACCTTC. This translates into CATSDLLDGYTF.

This clonotype was seen at least ten times. This rearrangement joins TRBV6-1 to TRBJ1-4; no firm D call. V was shortened by 11 bases and J by 4 bases, with 14 bases between the two germline ends. Looked up from germline, CDR1 is MNHNS and CDR2 is SASEGT. CDR3 length: 13 amino acids. CDR3 coding DNA: TGTGCCGGAGCAATGCGATTTAATGAAAAACTGTTTTTT. Residues: CAGAMRFNEKLFF.

This clonotype was observed a few times. A far more abundant clone sits one base away, making this likely a read error. As the CDR3 is not closed by the conserved phenylalanine or tryptophan, this likely results from a read error. The chain combines TRBV6-2 or TRBV6-3 with TRBJ2-3; 10 nucleotides line up with TRBD2. Germline lookup yields CDR1 MNHEY and CDR2 SVGEGT. CDR3 length: 19 residues. With 5 bases clipped from V and 6 bases from J, the junction kept 20 bases outside the gene matches. In DNA form, the CDR3 reads TGTGCCAGCAGTGGCACAACTACGACTAGCGGGTCCTTTTGGGATACGCAGTATCTT. It codes for CASSGTTTTSGSFWDTQYL.

This clonotype came up a few times. This may come from a read error, since a much larger clone is one base off. V gene TRBV6-2 or TRBV6-3 combines with J gene TRBJ1-3, with 9 bases lining up with TRBD1. V shed 5 bases and J 2 bases; nucleotides not matched to a gene: 13. The CDR3 is made up of 18 amino acids. Germline V gene data show CDR1 as MNHEY and CDR2 as SVGEGT. CDR3 DNA: TGTGCCAGCAGTACGAACAGGGGGCGCATCGTCCCTGGAAACACCATATATTTT. It specifies CASSTNRGRIVPGNTIYF.

This clonotype was observed many times. The chain joins TRBV6-5 to TRBJ2-7, with TRBD2 matching over 7 bases. Germline-derived CDR1 and CDR2 are MNHEY and SVGAGI. This CDR3 spans 16 amino acids. J was trimmed by 6 bases and V by 0 bases; bases with no gene match: 11. The CDR3 DNA reads TGTGCCAGCAGTTACTCGATGGCGGGGGTATCTCCCGAGCAGTACTTC. It codes for CASSYSMAGVSPEQYF.

This clonotype was found many times. The chain carries TRBV5-1 and TRBJ2-7; 8 bases match TRBD1. In germline, CDR1 is SGHRS, CDR2 YFSETQ. V was clipped by 0 bases and J by 7 bases; unmatched bases: 6. The CDR3 is 14 residues long. The CDR3 bases are TGCGCCAGCAGCTTGGAAGCCAGGGGGCAGGAGCAGTACTTC. Translating gives CASSLEARGQEQYF.

This clonotype came up many times. The chain carries TRBV12-3 or TRBV12-4 and TRBJ2-5, with 9 bases identical to TRBD2. Unmatched junction bases numbered 8, after V lost 2 bases and J lost 7 bases. The CDR3 length is 15 residues. The CDR3 nucleotides read TGTGCCAGCAGTTTAATTGGCGGGGGGGCGGCGACCCAGTACTTC. Translated: CASSLIGGGAATQYF.

The chain employs TRBV6-2 or TRBV6-3 and TRBJ2-7; TRBD2 aligns across 13 bases. The CDR3 is 16 residues long. V lost 0 bases to trimming and J lost 8 bases; unmatched junction nucleotides: 7. From germline, CDR1 is MNHEY and CDR2 SVGEGT. This CDR3 is CASSYSQRTSGGQQYF. In DNA form, the CDR3 reads TGTGCCAGCAGTTACTCCCAACGGACTAGCGGGGGCCAGCAGTACTTC.

As concerns this clonotype: Mismatch with germline at one junction end may stem from a read error. This CDR3 reads CARSSFRGYPKETQYF. DNA of the CDR3: TGTGCCAGAAGTTCCTTTAGGGGATACCCCAAAGAGACGCAGTACTTC. This sequence joins TRBV28 and TRBJ2-5; D might be TRBD1 (5 bases). Per the germline V gene, CDR1 is MDHEN and CDR2 is SYDVKM. This CDR3 spans 16 amino acids.

This clonotype has a count of ten or more. The V gene is TRBV6-1, the J gene TRBJ2-1; no reliable D call. The CDR3 consists of 12 residues. CDR1 is MNHNS and CDR2 is SASEGT in the germline V gene. Trimming removed 2 bases from V and 15 bases from J, with 14 bases in between. DNA of the CDR3: TGTGCCAGCAGTGAAATACCCTCCGGGCCGTTCTTC. This translates into CASSEIPSGPFF.

The table lists this clonotype with many counts. The chain links TRBV12-3 or TRBV12-4 to TRBJ2-7, with D possibly TRBD2 on 7 matching bases. V lost 3 bases, J lost 5 bases, and 14 bases lay in between. The CDR3 covers 14 residues. CDR3: CASSFNGGQDEQYF. CDR3 bases: TGTGCCAGCAGTTTTAACGGGGGGCAGGACGAGCAGTACTTC.

This clonotype was counted only a few times. J is TRBJ2-5 and V is TRBV20-1, with D maybe TRBD2 (5 bases). CDR1 is DFQATT and CDR2 is SNEGSKA in the germline V gene (reference sequence). Trimming took 6 bases from V and 5 from J, leaving 22 bases between them. The CDR3 totals 15 residues. The CDR3 nucleotides are TGCAGTGCCACCTCCGGGCCCCCAAAGCGGGAGACCCAGTACTTC. Its translation is CSATSGPPKRETQYF.

This clonotype showed up many times. V and J are TRBV20-1 and TRBJ1-1, with a weak D call TRBD1 (6 bases). Germline V lookup: CDR1 DFQATT, CDR2 SNEGSKA (reference sequence). This CDR3 contains 10 residues. The CDR3 loop reads CRGDGQKAFF. The CDR3 DNA reads as TGCAGGGGTGATGGACAGAAAGCTTTCTTT.

This clonotype was detected ten times or more. CDR3 DNA: TGTGCCATCAGTGGAGTAGGGCAAGAGACCCAGTACTTC. Residues: CAISGVGQETQYF. V gene TRBV10-3 combines with J gene TRBJ2-5; D is ambiguous. V lost 4 bases to trimming and J lost 2 bases, with 8 bases between them. CDR3 size: 13 residues. Per the germline V gene, CDR1 is ENHRY and CDR2 is SYGVKD.

The chain couples TRBV12-3 or TRBV12-4 to TRBJ2-1, with 12 positions matching TRBD2. The CDR3 is made up of 15 amino acids. V lost 6 bases to trimming and J lost 7 bases; unmatched junction nucleotides: 7. For the CDR3, the DNA is TGTGCCAGCAGGGAGACTAGCGGGGGTCAGAATGAGCAGTTCTTC. Protein product: CASRETSGGQNEQFF.

The V call is TRBV9, the J call TRBJ1-5; D possibly corresponds to TRBD1 (5 bases). Germline CDR1 and CDR2: SGDLS and YYNGEE. The CDR3 has 19 amino acids. The V end was cut by 6 bases, the J end by 0 bases, with 25 bases between. The CDR3 nucleotides read TGTGCCAGCACCATATTTAGGACTGCCCAAGGGGCTAGCAATCAGCCCCAGCATTTT. This encodes CASTIFRTAQGASNQPQHF.

This clonotype was seen repeatedly, ten times or more. The chain employs TRBV3-1 and TRBJ2-2; D is uncertain. Germline loops: CDR1 LGHDT, CDR2 YNNKEL (reference sequence). Trimming shortened V by 5 bases and J by 13 bases, and 11 bases separated the two germline ends. This CDR3 spans 11 amino acids. DNA of the CDR3: TGTGCCAGCAGCGCATATGAAGCGCTGTTTTTT. Protein product: CASSAYEALFF.

This clonotype was seen only a few times. A far larger clone lies a single base away; this is likely a read error. The chain joins TRBV6-2 or TRBV6-3 to TRBJ1-2; unclear D gene. This CDR3 comprises 14 residues. V lost 11 bases, J lost 5 bases, and 21 bases lay in between. Germline V lookup: CDR1 MNHEY, CDR2 SVGEGT. In nucleotides, the CDR3 is TGTGCCCCGACCCCCATGAGTTTCCCTTATGGCTACACCTTC. Its translation is CAPTPMSFPYGYTF.

A note on this clonotype: A junction end diverges from the germline sequence, so it may reflect a read error. The J gene is TRBJ1-3, the V gene TRBV18; D is unresolved. CDR3 length: 16 residues. The germline CDR1 and CDR2 sequences are KGHSH and LQKENI. In DNA form, the CDR3 reads TGTGCCGGCTCACCTTCCGGGCCCGGCTCTGGAAACACCATATATTTT. This sequence encodes CAGSPSGPGSGNTIYF.

The table lists this clonotype with many counts. This chain links TRBV10-3 with TRBJ2-2, with TRBD1 matching over 9 bases. CDR3 size: 16 residues. Germline loops: CDR1 ENHRY, CDR2 SYGVKD. Trimming at V came to 5 bases and at J to 6 bases, leaving 10 bases not matched to a gene. DNA of the CDR3: TGTGCCATCAGTTTGGGACCGGGACAGGGACCCGGGGAGCTGTTTTTT. Its translation: CAISLGPGQGPGELFF.

This clonotype appeared many times. The V and J genes are TRBV20-1 and TRBJ2-7; a weak D match, TRBD2 (6 bases). CDR3 size: 15 residues. Germline values: CDR1 DFQATT, CDR2 SNEGSKA (reference sequence). The V and J ends lost 0 bases and 6 bases respectively, with 18 bases between them. In DNA form, the CDR3 reads TGCAGTGCTAGAGATGCGGGGCACTCCTACGGCGAGCAGTACTTC. Translated: CSARDAGHSYGEQYF.

To note about this clonotype: One base separates it from a far larger clone, so it is likely a read error. The chain uses TRBV6-5 and TRBJ2-6; no definite D call. The germline gives CDR1 MNHEY, CDR2 SVGAGI. V lost 2 bases and J lost 0, with 2 bases in between. The length of the CDR3 is 14 residues. The CDR3 DNA sequence: TGTGCCAGCAGTTACCCCTCTGGGGCCAACGTCCTGACTTTC. As protein: CASSYPSGANVLTF.

Ten or more counts support this clonotype. This chain connects TRBV20-1 to TRBJ1-3, with TRBD1 identical over 7 bases. In germline, CDR1 is DFQATT, CDR2 SNEGSKA (reference sequence). V shed 6 bases and J 0 bases; nucleotides not matched to a gene: 5. CDR3 size: 14 residues. CDR3 loop: CSAWDRSSGNTIYF. DNA for the CDR3: TGCAGTGCCTGGGACAGAAGCTCTGGAAACACCATATATTTT.

This clonotype was seen at least ten times. The chain joins TRBV18 to TRBJ2-5, with D possibly TRBD1 on 5 matching bases. The V gene's germline CDR1 is KGHSH and CDR2 LQKENI. The V end lost 1 base, the J end lost 5 bases, and 14 bases lay between the germline ends. The CDR3 is made up of 15 amino acids. In nucleotides, the CDR3 is TGTGCCAGCTCACCACGGCAGGGAAGAAGGGAGACCCAGTACTTC. As protein: CASSPRQGRRETQYF.

This clonotype was found many times. The V call is TRBV28, the J call TRBJ2-7; tentative D call: TRBD2 (6 bases). Trimming left V 6 bases short and J 3 bases short, with 12 bases between. This CDR3 spans 13 amino acids. Germline V lookup: CDR1 MDHEN, CDR2 SYDVKM. DNA for the CDR3: TGTGCCAGCAGGTCAGGAGGGGACTACGAGCAGTACTTC. Translating gives CASRSGGDYEQYF.

At least ten counts were recorded for this clonotype. V is TRBV5-4 and J is TRBJ2-3, with TRBD2 identical over 9 bases. V trimming: 0 bases; J trimming: 4 bases; junction bases outside the gene matches: 6. The length of the CDR3 is 16 residues. From germline, CDR1 is SGHNT and CDR2 YYREEE (reference sequence). In nucleotides, the CDR3 is TGTGCCAGCAGCTTGGCAGGCGGGGGGGCCCCAGATACGCAGTATTTT. It codes for CASSLAGGGAPDTQYF.

This clonotype has ten or more counts. This chain joins TRBV2 and TRBJ1-5; perhaps TRBD1 as D (5 bases). The CDR3 has 15 residues. In germline, CDR1 is SNHLY, CDR2 FYNNEI. V was pared by 6 bases and J by 7 bases, with 19 bases between. CDR3 amino acids: CASRPGTVSGQPQHF. In nucleotides, the CDR3 is TGTGCCAGCAGGCCCGGGACCGTCTCGGGACAGCCCCAGCATTTT.